This T cell receptor (beta chain) was recovered during a study of regulatory T cells in long-lasting Graves disease. Overall study results and limits: Persistent disease favored TRBV28, TRBJ1-2 and TRBJ2-5. New patients shared fewer public clonotypes (966) than persistent patients did (approximately 2,700).

According to the study, TCR beta libraries were built with iRepertoire HTBI primers and CDR3-region Arm-PCR. TCRdb itself ran the multiplex PCR reads through MiXCR, one entry per CDR3 protein. There are about 540,000 distinct CDR3 sequences in the sample; roughly 12% occur only once, and 8.5% to 10% lies in the top ten. Indicated time point: newly diagnosed GD, antithyroid drugs for less than 3 months. Isolated PBMC RNA provided the starting material for the TCR library. By American Thyroid Association guidelines, Graves' disease was diagnosed in the cohort. With V trimmed by 0 bases and J by 8 bases, 3 bases remained unmatched. Germline values: CDR1 KGHSH, CDR2 LQKENI. The CDR3 consists of 16 residues. Concerning this clonotype: Its specificity is unknown.

The same sample was also studied in work on T cells in Graves' hyperthyroidism and ophthalmopathy. That report notes: TCR CDR3 regions were first amplified by RT-PCR with HTBI primers.

The source is a man aged 25-45 years with Graves disease. The chain uses TRBV18 and TRBJ2-1; 14 nucleotides match TRBD2. The sample was peripheral blood mononuclear cells (PBMCs), taken at new diagnosis, from a patient treated with antithyroid drugs. CDR3 amino acids: CASSPPGTSGSYEQFF. The DNA of the CDR3 is TGTGCCAGCTCACCACCTGGGACTAGCGGGAGCTATGAGCAGTTCTTC. The entire variable domain, with the rest obtained from reference TRBV18 and TRBJ2-1, is as follows: NAGVMQNPRHLVRRRGQEARLRCSPMKGHSHVYWYRQLPEEGLKFMVYLQKENIIDESGMPKERFSAEFPKEGPSILRIQQVVRGDSAAYFCASSPPGTSGSYEQFFGPGTRLTVL.